This T cell receptor beta chain emerged from a study of blood T cell repertoires in COVID-19. Study-level background: Both acute and convalescent COVID-19 samples were obtained from the United States, Italy and Spain. T cells, B-cell-depleted T cells, or PBMCs supplied cDNA or gDNA.

Method: immunoSEQ multiplex PCR; TCRdb's copy keeps in-frame clones and lacks some. The data hold about 90,000 clones, with about nine tenths observed a single time. The germline CDR1 and CDR2 sequences are KGHDR and SFDVKD. This CDR3 region has 14 residues. J gave up 3 bases and V 6 bases, and 4 bases lay outside the gene matches. The chain recombines TRBV24-1 with TRBJ2-3; TRBD1 agrees at 8 bases. The material sequenced was peripheral blood. The sequence was collected from a woman in her 70s with acute or convalescent COVID-19. The CDR3 DNA is TGTGCCACCAGTAGGCAGGGGGCAACAGATACGCAGTATTTT. Protein product: CATSRQGATDTQYF.